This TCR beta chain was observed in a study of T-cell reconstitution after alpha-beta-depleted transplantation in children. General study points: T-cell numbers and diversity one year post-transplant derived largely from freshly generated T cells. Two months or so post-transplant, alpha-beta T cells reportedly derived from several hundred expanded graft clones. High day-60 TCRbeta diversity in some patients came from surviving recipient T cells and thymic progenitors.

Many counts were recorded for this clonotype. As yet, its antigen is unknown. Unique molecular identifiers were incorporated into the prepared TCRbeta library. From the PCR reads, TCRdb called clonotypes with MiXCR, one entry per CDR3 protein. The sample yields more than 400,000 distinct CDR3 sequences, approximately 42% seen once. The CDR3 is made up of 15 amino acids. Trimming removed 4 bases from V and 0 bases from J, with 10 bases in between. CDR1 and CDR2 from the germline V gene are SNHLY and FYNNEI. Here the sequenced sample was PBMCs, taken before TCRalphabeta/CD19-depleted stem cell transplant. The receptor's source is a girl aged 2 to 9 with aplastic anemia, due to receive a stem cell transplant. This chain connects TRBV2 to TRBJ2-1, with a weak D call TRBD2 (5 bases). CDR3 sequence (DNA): TGTGCCAGCAGTGTTGAGCGGAGCTCCTACAATGAGCAGTTCTTC. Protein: CASSVERSSYNEQFF.